These 11 T cell receptor beta chains were sequenced from one sample in a study of identical twins. TCRdb reanalysed the 5' RACE reads using MiXCR and keeps one entry per CDR3 protein. The sample carries hundreds of thousands of distinct CDR3 sequences, around 5.7% recorded once. Specimen: naive T cells sorted from blood. The origin of the receptors is a man aged 18 to 29 in good health.

This clonotype was counted many times. The CDR3 loop reads CARTPLAGPHNEQFF. The CDR3 DNA reads TGTGCCAGGACCCCCCTAGCGGGACCGCACAATGAGCAGTTCTTC. The chain uses TRBV2 and TRBJ2-1, with 9 bases that match TRBD2. The CDR3 runs 15 residues. Germline V gene data show CDR1 as SNHLY and CDR2 as FYNNEI. Trimming took 9 bases from V and 5 from J; bases not matched to a gene: 11. Together with reference TRBV2 and TRBJ2-1, the CDR3 gives the full variable domain: EPEVTQTPSHQVTQMGQEVILRCVPISNHLYFYWYRQILGQKVEFLVSFYNNEISEKSEIFDDQFSVERPDGSNFTLKIRSTKLEDSAMYFCARTPLAGPHNEQFFGPGTRLTVL.

This clonotype was seen at least ten times. The chain links TRBV28 to TRBJ2-1, with TRBD1 matching over 9 bases. CDR1 is MDHEN and CDR2 is SYDVKM in the germline V gene. J lost 1 base, V lost 5 bases, and 6 bases had no gene match. There are 16 residues in the CDR3. This CDR3 is CASSLTGGRSYNEQFF. The CDR3 nucleotides read TGTGCCAGCAGTCTGACAGGGGGAAGGTCCTACAATGAGCAGTTCTTC.

As concerns this clonotype: As the CDR3 is not closed by the conserved phenylalanine or tryptophan, this likely results from a read error. This chain uses TRBV12-3 or TRBV12-4 with TRBJ2-1; no definite D call. The CDR3 runs to 12 residues. Trimming pared 3 bases from V and 9 bases from J, leaving 9 bases between. CDR3 in amino acids: CASSLEIAEQFS. In nucleotides, the CDR3 is TGTGCCAGCAGTTTGGAAATAGCTGAGCAGTTCTCC.

This clonotype has a handful of counts. This rearrangement joins TRBV12-3 or TRBV12-4 to TRBJ2-7, with a possible D match to TRBD1 (5 bases). The ends were cut back, 3 bases at V and 9 bases at J, with 12 bases in the middle. CDR3 length equals 12 residues. The CDR3 DNA reads as TGTGCCAGCAGTTTGGCAGGGTTCGGGCAGTACGTC. It translates to CASSLAGFGQYV.

This clonotype was detected many times. This chain joins TRBV15 and TRBJ2-1; no firm D call. Germline V CDR1 and CDR2: LNHNV, YYDKDF (reference sequence). With 1 base removed from V and 2 bases from J, the gap between germline ends came to 12 bases. The CDR3 loop spans 16 amino acids. CDR3 sequence reads: CATSRVLDAAYNEQFF. The CDR3 DNA sequence: TGTGCCACCAGCAGAGTATTAGACGCCGCCTACAATGAGCAGTTCTTC.

The chain is built from TRBV28 and TRBJ1-2, with unresolved D. Germline V gives CDR1 MDHEN, CDR2 SYDVKM. Trimming removed 8 bases from V and 0 bases from J, with 19 bases in between. The CDR3 contains 16 residues. The CDR3 is CASATTGITPNYGYTF. The CDR3 DNA follows: TGTGCCAGCGCTACGACCGGGATCACCCCTAACTATGGCTACACCTTC.

The table lists this clonotype with many counts. The rearrangement uses TRBV28 and TRBJ1-2, with D perhaps TRBD1 (5 bases). V was clipped by 6 bases and J by 2 bases, with 13 bases between them. CDR3 length: 14 amino acids. CDR1 and CDR2 (germline): MDHEN, SYDVKM. The CDR3 protein is CASSRGGDNYGYTF. CDR3 sequence (DNA): TGTGCCAGCAGCCGGGGGGGGGACAACTATGGCTACACCTTC.

This clonotype was recorded at least ten times. The chain is built from TRBV12-3 or TRBV12-4 and TRBJ2-1; D may be TRBD2 (5 bases). CDR3 length: 13 residues. The germline V and J ends were trimmed by 11 bases and 3 bases, with 14 bases remaining between them. The CDR3: CASVEGFYNEQFF. CDR3 coding DNA: TGTGCCTCCGTCGAGGGCTTCTACAATGAGCAGTTCTTC.

The rearrangement links TRBV5-1 to TRBJ2-5; tentative D call: TRBD2 (6 bases). Per germline, CDR1 SGHRS and CDR2 YFSETQ. The V end lost 4 bases, the J end lost 3 bases, and 25 bases lay between the germline ends. The CDR3 runs to 18 residues. The CDR3 nucleotides are TGCGCCAGCAGCCCCTCTTGGCTGAGGAGGGAACAGAAAGAGACCCAGTACTTC. Its protein is CASSPSWLRREQKETQYF.

This clonotype was picked up one time. The chain carries TRBV29-1 and TRBJ2-5, with unresolved D. Germline CDR1 and CDR2: SQVTM and ANQGSEA. The V end lost 1 base, the J end lost 2 bases, and 11 bases lay between the germline ends. This CDR3 comprises 14 residues. The CDR3 nucleotides read TGCAGCGTTGAAGTCAGGTCGTCTCAAGAGACCCAGTACTTC. It is translated as CSVEVRSSQETQYF.

The CDR3 DNA follows: TGCAGCGTTGTAGGAGGGCGCTCCTACGAGCAGTACTTC. Translating it yields CSVVGGRSYEQYF. V is TRBV29-1 and J is TRBJ2-7; D may be TRBD2 (6 bases). Germline values: CDR1 SQVTM, CDR2 ANQGSEA. V lost 4 bases, J lost 0 bases, and 10 bases lay in between. The CDR3 totals 13 residues.